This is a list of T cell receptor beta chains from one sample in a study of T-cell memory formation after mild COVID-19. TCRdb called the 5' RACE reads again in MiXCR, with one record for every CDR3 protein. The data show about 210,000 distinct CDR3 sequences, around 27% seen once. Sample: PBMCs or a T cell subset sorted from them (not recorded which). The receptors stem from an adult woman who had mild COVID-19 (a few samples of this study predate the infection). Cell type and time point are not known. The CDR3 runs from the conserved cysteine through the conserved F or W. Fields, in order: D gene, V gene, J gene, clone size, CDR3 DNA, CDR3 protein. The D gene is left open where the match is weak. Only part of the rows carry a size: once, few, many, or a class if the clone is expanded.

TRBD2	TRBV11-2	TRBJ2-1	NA	TGTGCCAGCAGCTCCGGACTAGACAATGAGCAGTTCTTC	CASSSGLDNEQFF
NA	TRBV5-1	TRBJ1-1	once	TGCGCCAGCAGCTTGGGCAGGGGCGACACTGAAGCTTTCTTT	CASSLGRGDTEAFF
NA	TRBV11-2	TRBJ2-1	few	TGTGCCAGCAGCTTCACAACAATCGGCGGACGGACCAATGAGCAGTTCTTC	CASSFTTIGGRTNEQFF
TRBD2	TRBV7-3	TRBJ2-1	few	TGTGCCAGCAGCTTACGGGGGGGCCCGAATGAGCAGTTCTTC	CASSLRGGPNEQFF
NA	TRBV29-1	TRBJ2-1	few	TGCAGCGTTTTCCCTTTGGGGAATGAGCAGTTCTTC	CSVFPLGNEQFF
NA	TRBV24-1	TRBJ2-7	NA	TGTGCCACCGCGTCAGGGTTACAGGCCTACGAGCAGTACTTC	CATASGLQAYEQYF
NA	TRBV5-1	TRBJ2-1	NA	TGCGCCAGCAGCCCCGTTGGTGACAATGAGCAGTTCTTC	CASSPVGDNEQFF
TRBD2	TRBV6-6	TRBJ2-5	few	TGTGCCTCCCGGGGGGCGGGGGGATCAGAGACCCAGTACTTC	CASRGAGGSETQYF
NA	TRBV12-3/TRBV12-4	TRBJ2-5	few	TGTGCCAGCACCCTTCGGAGGGGAGAGACCCAGTACTTC	CASTLRRGETQYF
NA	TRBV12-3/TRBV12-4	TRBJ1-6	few	TGTGCCAGCAGTTTGGGGGGCGACTCACCCCTCCACTTT	CASSLGGDSPLHF
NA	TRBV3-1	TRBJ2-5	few	TGTGCCAGCAGCCTCACAGGGATTGTAGGGCAAGAGACCCAGTACTTC	CASSLTGIVGQETQYF
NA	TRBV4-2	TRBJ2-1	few	TGTGCCAGCAGCCAATACCAACAGGGAGGAGGGTACAATGAGCAGTTCTTC	CASSQYQQGGGYNEQFF
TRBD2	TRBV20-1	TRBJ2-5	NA	TGCAGTGCTACCCCGGTAGCGGGACTCCAAGAGACCCAGTACTTC	CSATPVAGLQETQYF
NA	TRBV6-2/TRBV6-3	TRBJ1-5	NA	TGTGCCAGCAGTCACCAGGGGAGCAATCAGCCCCAGCATTTT	CASSHQGSNQPQHF
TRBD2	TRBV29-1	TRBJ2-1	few	TGCAGCGTACGCGGACTAGCGGGAGGGCCTAGCAATGAGCAGTTCTTC	CSVRGLAGGPSNEQFF
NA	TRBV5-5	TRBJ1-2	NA	TGTGCCAGCAGCCGGACGGATAACTATGGCTACACCTTC	CASSRTDNYGYTF
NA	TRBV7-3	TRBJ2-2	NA	TGTGCCAGCAGCCCTCATTTGCGTGGGACCGGGGAGCTGTTTTTT	CASSPHLRGTGELFF
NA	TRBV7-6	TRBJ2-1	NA	TGTGCCAGCAGCTCAGCGGGTGAGCAGTTCTTC	CASSSAGEQFF
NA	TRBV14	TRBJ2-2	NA	TGTGCCAGCAGCCCCATACACACCGGGGAGCTGTTTTTT	CASSPIHTGELFF
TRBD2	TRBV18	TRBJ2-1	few	TGTGCCAGCTCACCATCCACTAGCGGCAATGAGCAGTTCTTC	CASSPSTSGNEQFF
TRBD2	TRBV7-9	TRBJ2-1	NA	TGTGCCAGCAGCCCTAACCGAGGACTAGCCCGTTTGGATGAGCAGTTCTTC	CASSPNRGLARLDEQFF
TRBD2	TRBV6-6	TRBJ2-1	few	TGTGCCAGCAGTTACTCGGGGGAGGGCGCCTACAATGAGCAGTTCTTC	CASSYSGEGAYNEQFF
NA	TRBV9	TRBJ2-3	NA	TGTGCCAGCAGCGTATTAACCATCACAGATACGCAGTATTTT	CASSVLTITDTQYF
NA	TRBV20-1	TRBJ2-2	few	TGCAGTGCTAGCCGGGCCGGGGAGCTGTTTTTT	CSASRAGELFF
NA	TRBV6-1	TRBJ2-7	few	TGTGCCAGCAGTGAAGGAACCTACGAGCAGTACTTC	CASSEGTYEQYF